These T cell receptor beta chains were read from a single sample in a study of T-cell memory formation after mild COVID-19. One entry per CDR3 protein results from TCRdb running MiXCR on the 5' RACE reads. The top ten clones hold less than 0.95% of a sample with tens of thousands of distinct CDR3 sequences, around 6.1% of them seen once. Material: PBMCs or a T cell subset sorted from them (not recorded which). These TCRs come from an adult who had mild COVID-19 (a few samples of this study predate the infection). Cell type and time point are not known. CDR3s include the opening cysteine and the closing phenylalanine or tryptophan. The D gene is left open where the match is weak. Some rows have no size entry. The others give once, few or many, or a class for an expanded clone.

size | J | V | D | length | DNA | CDR3
few | TRBJ2-7 | TRBV12-3/TRBV12-4 | . | 14 | TGTGCCAGCAGTTTATCTTCTGGTGCGTACGAGCAGTACTTC | CASSLSSGAYEQYF
few | TRBJ1-4 | TRBV7-8 | TRBD1 | 16 | TGTGCCAGCAGCTTAGCCCCAGGGGGCAGGAATGAAAAACTGTTTTTT | CASSLAPGGRNEKLFF
many | TRBJ1-5 | TRBV15 | . | 13 | TGTGCCACCAGCCCGGGGATTTATCAGCCCCAGCATTTT | CATSPGIYQPQHF
many | TRBJ1-1 | TRBV7-2 | . | 12 | TGTGCCAGCAGCTCGTATCTAACTGAAGCTTTCTTT | CASSSYLTEAFF
many | TRBJ2-7 | TRBV20-1 | TRBD2 | 15 | TGCAGTGCTAGAGATCGGCTAGGCGGGAGTTACGAGCAGTACTTC | CSARDRLGGSYEQYF
many | TRBJ1-5 | TRBV4-3 | . | 15 | TGCGCCAGCAGCCAAGGAACAGGGACCGTATCACAGAAGCATTTT | CASSQGTGTVSQKHF
many | TRBJ1-2 | TRBV12-3/TRBV12-4 | TRBD1 | 17 | TGTGCCAGCAGTCGTTACGACAGGGACATTGCTAACTATGGCTACACCTTC | CASSRYDRDIANYGYTF
few | TRBJ2-5 | TRBV3-1 | . | 12 | TGTGCCAGCAGCGAAGGGGGAGAGACCCAGTACTTC | CASSEGGETQYF
few | TRBJ2-1 | TRBV28 | . | 13 | TGTGCCAGCAACGGGGGCTCCTACAATGAGCAGTTCTTC | CASNGGSYNEQFF
many | TRBJ2-7 | TRBV7-9 | TRBD2 | 15 | TGTGCCAGCAGCCGTCTAGCGGGAGGGCCTTACGAGCAGTACTTC | CASSRLAGGPYEQYF
. | TRBJ2-1 | TRBV29-1 | TRBD2 | 15 | TGCAGCGCCTCCAAACTAGCGGGAGGGCCGGGTGAGCAGTTCTTC | CSASKLAGGPGEQFF
. | TRBJ2-4 | TRBV30 | TRBD1 | 18 | TGTGCCTGGAGTAGACAGGGAAGGGGTATCGGAGCCAAAAACATTCAGTACTTC | CAWSRQGRGIGAKNIQYF
many | TRBJ2-5 | TRBV9 | . | 14 | TGTGCCAGCAGCGTAGGAGGTGCCGAAGAGACCCAGTACTTC | CASSVGGAEETQYF
many | TRBJ2-2 | TRBV2 | TRBD2 | 15 | TGTGCCAGCAGAACTAGCGGGAGCCCAACCGGGGAGCTGTTTTTT | CASRTSGSPTGELFF
few | TRBJ1-2 | TRBV4-1 | TRBD1 | 17 | TGCGCCAGCAGCCAAGTTCTCAAGGGGGCGGGTAACTATGGCTACACCTTC | CASSQVLKGAGNYGYTF
many | TRBJ1-1 | TRBV6-5 | . | 11 | TGTGCCAGCAGGTTTAACACTGAAGCTTTCTTT | CASRFNTEAFF
. | TRBJ2-1 | TRBV2 | . | 14 | TGTGCCAGCAGTGAACGGGTAGCGGTAGATGAGCAGTTCTTC | CASSERVAVDEQFF
many | TRBJ1-2 | TRBV5-1 | . | 17 | TGCGCCAGCAGCCCCCAAGGGACCGCGCGGAGGGTGAATGGCTACACCTTC | CASSPQGTARRVNGYTF
. | TRBJ2-6 | TRBV7-2 | . | 18 | TGTGCCAGCAGCTACCGGGACACGCTCCTCTCTGGGGCCAACGTCCTGACTTTC | CASSYRDTLLSGANVLTF
many | TRBJ1-3 | TRBV7-9 | . | 13 | TGTGCCAGCAGCTTCCCACCTGGAAACACCATATATTTT | CASSFPPGNTIYF
many | TRBJ2-1 | TRBV9 | . | 14 | TGTGCCAGCAGCGTAGTTACCAACAACAATGAGCAGTTCTTC | CASSVVTNNNEQFF
many | TRBJ2-7 | TRBV7-2 | . | 14 | TGTGCCAGCAGATTTGGCGGGGGCCGGGTCGAGCAGTACTTC | CASRFGGGRVEQYF
many | TRBJ2-1 | TRBV15 | . | 12 | TGTGCCACCAGCAGAAATTACAATGAGCAGTTCTTC | CATSRNYNEQFF
. | TRBJ1-4 | TRBV6-6 | . | 15 | TGTGCCAGCAAAAAAAGGGATGGAGCTAATGAAAAACTGTTTTTT | CASKKRDGANEKLFF
. | TRBJ1-1 | TRBV3-1 | . | 13 | TGTGCCAGCAGCCGGGGAAGAAACACTGAAGCTTTCTTT | CASSRGRNTEAFF
many | TRBJ2-1 | TRBV4-1 | TRBD2 | 14 | TGCGCCAGCAGTCCCAGCGGGGGCTACAATGAGCAGTTCTTC | CASSPSGGYNEQFF
. | TRBJ2-1 | TRBV3-1 | TRBD1 | 14 | TGTGCCAGCAGCCGGGACAGGGGAAGGTATGAGCAGTTCTTC | CASSRDRGRYEQFF
few | TRBJ2-5 | TRBV6-5 | . | 14 | TGTGCCAGCAGTTACAGCGGAGGTGGCGAGACCCAGTACTTC | CASSYSGGGETQYF
. | TRBJ2-1 | TRBV5-1 | TRBD2 | 15 | TGCGCCAGCAGCTTGAGCGGGGCGCCCTACAATGAGCAGTTCTTC | CASSLSGAPYNEQFF
few | TRBJ1-6 | TRBV3-1 | . | 16 | TGTGCCAGCAGCCAAGATTATGGCAACTACGCCTCACCCCTCCACTTT | CASSQDYGNYASPLHF
many | TRBJ1-6 | TRBV4-1 | . | 12 | TGCGCCAGCAGCATACCGGGATCACCCCTCCACTTT | CASSIPGSPLHF
many | TRBJ2-5 | TRBV7-2 | TRBD1 | 14 | TGTGCCAGCAGCACCCGACAGGGGTCGGAGACCCAGTACTTC | CASSTRQGSETQYF
. | TRBJ2-1 | TRBV6-2/TRBV6-3 | . | 13 | TGTGCCAGCAGTCGACTAGTATACAATGAGCAGTTCTTC | CASSRLVYNEQFF
many | TRBJ1-1 | TRBV5-4 | TRBD1 | 16 | TGTGCCAGCAGCTTGCCCCTACAGGGGACGAACACTGAAGCTTTCTTT | CASSLPLQGTNTEAFF
few | TRBJ1-1 | TRBV6-5 | TRBD1 | 15 | TGTGCCAGCAGTAAGAGGGGACAGGGGAACACTGAAGCTTTCTTT | CASSKRGQGNTEAFF
. | TRBJ2-3 | TRBV5-3 | . | 13 | TGTGCCAGAAGCTTCACCCCCGGGAATACGCAGTATTTT | CARSFTPGNTQYF
few | TRBJ2-2 | TRBV5-1 | TRBD1 | 15 | TGCGCCAGCAGCTCCCAGGGGGCGCGGGCCGGGGAGCTGTTTTTT | CASSSQGARAGELFF
few | TRBJ1-2 | TRBV20-1 | . | 11 | TGCAGTGCTAGAGATCTGGGGGGCTACACCTTC | CSARDLGGYTF
. | TRBJ1-2 | TRBV9 | . | 15 | TGTGCCAGCAGCGTAGACCCGGGGTCGAGCTATGGCTACACCTTC | CASSVDPGSSYGYTF
few | TRBJ2-7 | TRBV5-4 | TRBD1 | 15 | TGTGCCAGCACTTCCCCGGGACAGGGGGCAACCGAGCAGTACTTC | CASTSPGQGATEQYF
many | TRBJ2-3 | TRBV4-3 | TRBD2 | 16 | TGCGCCAGCAGCCAAGATACTAGCGGGTCCACAGATACGCAGTATTTT | CASSQDTSGSTDTQYF
many | TRBJ2-6 | TRBV5-1 | . | 16 | TGCGCCAGCAGCGAGGGACTGTCCTCTGGGGCCAACGTCCTGACTTTC | CASSEGLSSGANVLTF